Given below is one T cell receptor beta chain in context. Its target is unknown. The data are from a study of T cell responses to AZD1222 COVID-19 vaccine. Study-wide context: Both about-4-week and about-12-week second-dose recipients were combined. Study-wide results and caveats: Sampling captured repertoires only after the peak T cell response.

The CDR3 totals 9 residues. V shed 9 bases and J shed 8 bases, with 5 bases lying between them. Germline CDR1 reads LNHDA; CDR2 reads SQIVND (reference sequence). Produced via immunoSEQ multiplex PCR; TCRdb's table is partial and in-frame only. The table has about 130,000 clones, roughly 93% seen once. This sample comprised peripheral blood, obtained on day 0 of AZD1222 vaccination. The J gene is TRBJ1-5, the V gene TRBV19; D gene unclear. This clonotype was obtained from an adult in good health. CDR3 coding DNA: TGTGCCAGAAAGGAGCCCCAGCATTTT. Translating it yields CARKEPQHF.